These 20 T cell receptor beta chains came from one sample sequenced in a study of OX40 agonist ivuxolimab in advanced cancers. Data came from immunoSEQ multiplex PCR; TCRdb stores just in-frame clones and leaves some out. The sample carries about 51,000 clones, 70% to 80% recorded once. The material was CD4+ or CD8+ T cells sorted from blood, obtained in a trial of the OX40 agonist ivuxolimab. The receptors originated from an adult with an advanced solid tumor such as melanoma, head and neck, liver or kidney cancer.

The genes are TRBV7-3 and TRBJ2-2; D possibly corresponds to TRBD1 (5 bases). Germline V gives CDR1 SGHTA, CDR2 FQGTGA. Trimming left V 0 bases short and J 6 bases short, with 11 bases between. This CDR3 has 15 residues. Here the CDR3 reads CASSLTTSGPGELFF. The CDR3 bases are TGTGCCAGCAGCTTAACGACCTCAGGGCCCGGGGAGCTGTTTTTT.

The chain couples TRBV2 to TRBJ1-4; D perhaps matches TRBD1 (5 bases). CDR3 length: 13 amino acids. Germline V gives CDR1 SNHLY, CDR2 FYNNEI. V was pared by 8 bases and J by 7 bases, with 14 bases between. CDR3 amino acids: CASGDPGGEKLFF. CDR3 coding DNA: TGTGCCAGCGGGGACCCGGGAGGTGAAAAACTGTTTTTT.

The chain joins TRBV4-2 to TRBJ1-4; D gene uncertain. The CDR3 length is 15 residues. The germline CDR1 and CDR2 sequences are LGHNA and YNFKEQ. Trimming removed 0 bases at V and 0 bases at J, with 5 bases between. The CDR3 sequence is CASSQDATTNEKLFF. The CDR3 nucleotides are TGTGCCAGCAGCCAAGATGCGACAACTAATGAAAAACTGTTTTTT.

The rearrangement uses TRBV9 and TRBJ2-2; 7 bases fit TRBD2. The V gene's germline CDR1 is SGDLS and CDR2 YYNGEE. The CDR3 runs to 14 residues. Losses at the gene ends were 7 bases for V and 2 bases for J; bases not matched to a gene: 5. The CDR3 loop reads CASGEGPNTGELFF. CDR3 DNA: TGTGCCAGCGGGGAGGGACCCAACACCGGGGAGCTGTTTTTT. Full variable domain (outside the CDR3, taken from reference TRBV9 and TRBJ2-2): DSGVTQTPKHLITATGQRVTLRCSPRSGDLSVYWYQQSLDQGLQFLIQYYNGEERAKGNILERFSAQQFPDLHSELNLSSLELGDSALYFCASGEGPNTGELFFGEGSRLTVL.

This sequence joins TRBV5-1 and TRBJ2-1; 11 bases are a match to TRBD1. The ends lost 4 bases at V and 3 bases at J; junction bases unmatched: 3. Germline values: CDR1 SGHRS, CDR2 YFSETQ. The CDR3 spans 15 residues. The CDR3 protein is CASSTGTGGYNEQFF. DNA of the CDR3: TGCGCCAGCAGCACCGGGACAGGGGGCTACAATGAGCAGTTCTTC.

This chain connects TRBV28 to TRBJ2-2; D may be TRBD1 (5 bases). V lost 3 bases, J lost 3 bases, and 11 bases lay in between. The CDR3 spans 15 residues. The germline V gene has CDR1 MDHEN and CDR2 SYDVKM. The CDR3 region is CASSFLQVHTGELFF. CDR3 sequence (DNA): TGTGCCAGCAGTTTCCTACAGGTTCACACCGGGGAGCTGTTTTTT. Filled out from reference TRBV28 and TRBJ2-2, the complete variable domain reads DVKVTQSSRYLVKRTGEKVFLECVQDMDHENMFWYRQDPGLGLRLIYFSYDVKMKEKGDIPEGYSVSREKKERFSLILESASTNQTSMYLCASSFLQVHTGELFFGEGSRLTVL.

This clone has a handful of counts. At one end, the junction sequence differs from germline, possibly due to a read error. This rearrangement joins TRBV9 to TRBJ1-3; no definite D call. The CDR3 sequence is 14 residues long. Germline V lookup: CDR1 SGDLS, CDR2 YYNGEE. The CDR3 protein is CASSVVEAGNTIYF. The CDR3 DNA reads TGTGCCAGCAGCGTAGTGGAGGCCGGAAACACCATCTATTTT.

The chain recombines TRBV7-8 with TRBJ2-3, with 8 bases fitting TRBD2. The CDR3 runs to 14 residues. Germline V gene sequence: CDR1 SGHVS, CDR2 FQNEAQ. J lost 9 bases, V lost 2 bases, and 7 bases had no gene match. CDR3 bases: TGTGCCAGCAGCTTAACATCTGGGACTAGAACGCAGTATTTT. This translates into CASSLTSGTRTQYF. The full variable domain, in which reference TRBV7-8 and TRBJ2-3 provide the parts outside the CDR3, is GAGVSQSPRYKVAKRGQDVALRCDPISGHVSLFWYQQALGQGPEFLTYFQNEAQLDKSGLPSDRFFAERPEGSVSTLKIQRTQQEDSAVYLCASSLTSGTRTQYFGPGTRLTVL.

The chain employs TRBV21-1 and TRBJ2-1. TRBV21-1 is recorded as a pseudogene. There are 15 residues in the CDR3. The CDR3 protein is CASSNAKFPNNEQFF. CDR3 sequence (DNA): TGTGCCAGCAGCAACGCAAAGTTCCCCAACAATGAGCAGTTCTTC.

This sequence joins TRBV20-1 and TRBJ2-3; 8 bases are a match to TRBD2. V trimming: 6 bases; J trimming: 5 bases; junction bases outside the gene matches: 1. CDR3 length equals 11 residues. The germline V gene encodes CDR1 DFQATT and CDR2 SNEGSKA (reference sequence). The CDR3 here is CSALAGDTQYF. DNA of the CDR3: TGCAGTGCGCTAGCGGGAGATACGCAGTATTTT.

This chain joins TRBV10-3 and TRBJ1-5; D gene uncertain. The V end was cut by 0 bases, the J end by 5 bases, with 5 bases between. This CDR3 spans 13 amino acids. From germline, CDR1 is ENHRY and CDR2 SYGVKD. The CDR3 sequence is CAISESGYQPQHF. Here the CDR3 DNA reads TGTGCCATCAGTGAGTCTGGGTATCAGCCCCAGCATTTT.

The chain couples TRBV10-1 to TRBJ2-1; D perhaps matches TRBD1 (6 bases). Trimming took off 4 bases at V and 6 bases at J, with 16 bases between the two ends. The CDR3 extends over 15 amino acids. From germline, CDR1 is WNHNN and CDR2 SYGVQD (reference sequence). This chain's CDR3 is CASSGFGTRPNEQFF. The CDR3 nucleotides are TGCGCCAGCAGTGGTTTTGGGACACGACCCAATGAGCAGTTCTTC.

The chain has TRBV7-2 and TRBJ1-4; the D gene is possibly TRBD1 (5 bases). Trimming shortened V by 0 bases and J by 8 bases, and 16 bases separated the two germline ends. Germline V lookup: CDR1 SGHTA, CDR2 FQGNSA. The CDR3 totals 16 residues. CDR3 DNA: TGTGCCAGCAGCTTAGCGGTCGACAGAACTATGGAAAAACTGTTTTTT. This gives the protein CASSLAVDRTMEKLFF.

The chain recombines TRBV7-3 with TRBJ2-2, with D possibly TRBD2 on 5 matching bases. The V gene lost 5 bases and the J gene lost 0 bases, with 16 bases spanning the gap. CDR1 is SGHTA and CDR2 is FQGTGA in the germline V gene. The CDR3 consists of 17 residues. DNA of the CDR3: TGTGCCAGCAGCCTCCAGGACTCCTTCGCGAACACCGGGGAGCTGTTTTTT. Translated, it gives CASSLQDSFANTGELFF.

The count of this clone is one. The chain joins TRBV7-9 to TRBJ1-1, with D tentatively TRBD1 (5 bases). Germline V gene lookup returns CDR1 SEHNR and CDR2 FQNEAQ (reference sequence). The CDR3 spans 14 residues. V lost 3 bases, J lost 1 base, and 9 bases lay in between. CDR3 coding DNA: TGTGCCAGCAGCTTTCGGGACGGGAACACTGAAGCTTTCTTT. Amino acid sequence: CASSFRDGNTEAFF.

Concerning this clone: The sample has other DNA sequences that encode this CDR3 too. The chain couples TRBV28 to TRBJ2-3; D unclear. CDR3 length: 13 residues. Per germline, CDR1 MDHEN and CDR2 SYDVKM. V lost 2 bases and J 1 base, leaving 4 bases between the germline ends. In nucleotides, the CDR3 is TGTGCCAGCAGTTTACAGGGCACAGATACGCAGTATTTT. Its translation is CASSLQGTDTQYF.

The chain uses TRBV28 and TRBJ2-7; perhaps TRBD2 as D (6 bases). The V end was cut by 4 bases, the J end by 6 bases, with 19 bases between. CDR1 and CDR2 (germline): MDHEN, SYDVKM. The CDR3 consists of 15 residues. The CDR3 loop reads CASSSPGGNDSEQYF. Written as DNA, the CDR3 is TGTGCCAGCAGTTCCCCCGGCGGGAATGACAGCGAGCAGTACTTC.

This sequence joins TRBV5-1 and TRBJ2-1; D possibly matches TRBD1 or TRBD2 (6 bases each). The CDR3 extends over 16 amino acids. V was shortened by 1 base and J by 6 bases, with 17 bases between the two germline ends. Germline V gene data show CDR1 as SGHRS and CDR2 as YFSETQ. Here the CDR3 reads CASSLSGQGRSNEQFF. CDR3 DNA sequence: TGCGCCAGCAGCTTGTCGGGGCAGGGGAGGAGCAATGAGCAGTTCTTC.

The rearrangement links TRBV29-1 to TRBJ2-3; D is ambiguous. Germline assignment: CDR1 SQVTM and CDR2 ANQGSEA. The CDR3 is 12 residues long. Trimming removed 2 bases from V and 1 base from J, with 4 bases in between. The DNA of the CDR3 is TGCAGCGTTGAAAAGGGCACAGATACGCAGTATTTT. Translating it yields CSVEKGTDTQYF.

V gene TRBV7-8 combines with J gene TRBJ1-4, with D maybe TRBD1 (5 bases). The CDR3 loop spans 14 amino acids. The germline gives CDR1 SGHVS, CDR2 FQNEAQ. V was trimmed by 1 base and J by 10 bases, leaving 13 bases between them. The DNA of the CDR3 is TGTGCCAGCAGCTTAGAGAGGGGTTTGGGAAAACTGTTTTTT. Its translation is CASSLERGLGKLFF.